The 15 T cell receptor beta chains in this list originate from one sample, sequenced in a study of radiation and T cells in renal cell carcinoma. Assay: immunoSEQ multiplex PCR; the TCRdb copy retains only in-frame clones and omits some. The sample records about 170,000 clones, approximately 90% being singletons. Time point given: blood 4 weeks post-SBRT, at nephrectomy. Treatment in this sample: 15 Gy SBRT to primary tumor, nephrectomy 4 weeks later. The sample here was blood, taken from a patient whose treatment included radiotherapy and nephrectomy. These receptors were obtained from a woman aged 45-65 years with renal cell carcinoma.

V gene TRBV7-9 combines with J gene TRBJ1-2, with unresolved D. Germline values: CDR1 SEHNR, CDR2 FQNEAQ (reference sequence). This CDR3 region has 11 residues. V was trimmed by 7 bases and J by 4 bases, leaving 7 bases between them. The CDR3 bases are TGTGCCAGCACAGACCGCTATGGCTACACCTTC. Translating it yields CASTDRYGYTF.

The genes are TRBV4-1 and TRBJ1-5; TRBD1 agrees at 9 bases. There are 16 residues in the CDR3. CDR1 and CDR2 (germline): MGHRA, YSYEKL. V was clipped by 3 bases and J by 11 bases; unmatched bases: 14. This CDR3 reads CASSHGVGQGRLTQHF. The CDR3 DNA reads TGCGCCAGCAGCCACGGTGTAGGACAGGGGAGATTGACCCAGCATTTT.

V usage is TRBV15 and J usage is TRBJ2-1; 11 bases line up with TRBD2. CDR1 and CDR2 (germline): LNHNV, YYDKDF (reference sequence). With V trimmed by 3 bases and J by 3 bases, 7 bases remained unmatched. This CDR3 contains 17 residues. CDR3 sequence: CATSRPVSGGVYNEQFF. The CDR3 DNA reads TGTGCCACCAGCAGGCCGGTTAGCGGGGGGGTCTACAATGAGCAGTTCTTC. Based on the CDR3 plus reference TRBV15 and TRBJ2-1, the full variable domain is DAMVIQNPRYQVTQFGKPVTLSCSQTLNHNVMYWYQQKSSQAPKLLFHYYDKDFNNEADTPDNFQSRRPNTSFCFLDIRSPGLGDTAMYLCATSRPVSGGVYNEQFFGPGTRLTVL.

This clone has a single count. The chain joins TRBV6-6 to TRBJ2-3, with D possibly being TRBD2 (5 bases). The ends were cut back, 7 bases at V and 0 bases at J, with 17 bases in the middle. Germline-derived CDR1 and CDR2 are MNHNY and SVGAGI (reference sequence). This CDR3 region has 16 residues. In DNA, the CDR3 is TGTGCCAGCAATATTCCTGGAGCGGACAGCACAGATACGCAGTATTTT. Translation gives CASNIPGADSTDTQYF.

This clone was seen more than once but under ten times. This chain uses TRBV13 with TRBJ1-2; D is unresolved. Germline CDR1 is PRHDT and CDR2 is FYEKMQ (reference sequence). V was shortened by 6 bases and J by 0 bases, with 20 bases between the two germline ends. CDR3 length: 17 amino acids. The CDR3 protein is CASRDALLKAANYGYTF. The CDR3 nucleotides are TGTGCCAGCAGGGACGCCCTCCTGAAGGCAGCTAACTATGGCTACACCTTC.

V gene TRBV5-1 combines with J gene TRBJ1-3; no reliable D call. Looked up from germline, CDR1 is SGHRS and CDR2 is YFSETQ. This CDR3 has 14 residues. With 4 bases removed from V and 0 bases from J, the gap between germline ends came to 8 bases. The CDR3 DNA is TGCGCCAGCAGCCCGACACTCTCTGGAAACACCATATATTTT. Encoded protein: CASSPTLSGNTIYF.

This clone has a single count. The J gene is TRBJ1-1, the V gene TRBV5-1; D not resolved. This CDR3 region has 13 residues. V was shortened by 0 bases and J by 3 bases, with 6 bases between the two germline ends. In germline, CDR1 is SGHRS, CDR2 YFSETQ. Here the CDR3 DNA reads TGCGCCAGCAGCTTGGGCCCCGACACTGAAGCTTTCTTT. Encoded protein: CASSLGPDTEAFF.

The chain links TRBV6-1 to TRBJ2-2; 8 bases are shared with TRBD1. With V trimmed by 6 bases and J by 6 bases, 9 bases remained unmatched. The CDR3 is 15 amino acids. CDR1 and CDR2 from the germline V gene are MNHNS and SASEGT. The CDR3 sequence: CASSATDRAPGELFF. DNA for the CDR3: TGTGCCAGCAGCGCAACGGACAGGGCACCCGGGGAGCTGTTTTTT.

The chain recombines TRBV7-9 with TRBJ1-4, with TRBD1 identical over 10 bases. V was pared by 6 bases and J by 7 bases, with 5 bases of the junction left unmatched. Germline V gives CDR1 SEHNR, CDR2 FQNEAQ (reference sequence). The CDR3 consists of 14 residues. The CDR3 loop is CASSPGTGAEKLFF. Written as DNA, the CDR3 is TGTGCCAGCAGTCCCGGGACAGGGGCTGAAAAACTGTTTTTT.

Points on this clone: Since the CDR3 does not end with the conserved phenylalanine or tryptophan, this likely comes from a read error. No DNA is shown, since the ends of the CDR3 on it are uncertain; the CDR3 is the one TCRdb lists. The chain has TRBV5-1 and TRBJ2-3; TRBD2, the table's D call, lacks a check against the DNA. Germline assignment: CDR1 SGHRS and CDR2 YFSETQ. The CDR3 length is 9 residues, termini included. CDR3 loop: CASSFGLAG.

The CDR3 protein is CASGGGASWSEKLFF. The DNA of the CDR3 is TGTGCCAGCGGAGGTGGGGCCTCGTGGAGTGAAAAACTGTTTTTT. The chain joins TRBV6-1 to TRBJ1-4, with D tentatively TRBD1 (5 bases). The germline V gene has CDR1 MNHNS and CDR2 SASEGT. The CDR3 runs 15 residues. V lost 8 bases to trimming and J lost 7 bases, with 20 bases between them.

V and J are TRBV6-6 and TRBJ1-4, with no clear D. Germline V gene data show CDR1 as MNHNY and CDR2 as SVGAGI (reference sequence). CDR3 length equals 13 residues. V lost 2 bases and J lost 5, with 6 bases in between. The CDR3 nucleotides read TGTGCCAGCAGTTACGGGAGAAATGAAAAACTGTTTTTT. Its translation: CASSYGRNEKLFF.

The chain recombines TRBV5-1 with TRBJ2-2, with D uncertain. The CDR3 runs to 14 residues. The V gene's germline CDR1 is SGHRS and CDR2 YFSETQ. V lost 0 bases, J lost 4 bases, and 7 bases lay in between. CDR3 bases: TGCGCCAGCAGCTTGGAACGCCTCACCGGGGAGCTGTTTTTT. It specifies CASSLERLTGELFF. The full variable domain, in which reference TRBV5-1 and TRBJ2-2 provide the parts outside the CDR3, is KAGVTQTPRYLIKTRGQQVTLSCSPISGHRSVSWYQQTPGQGLQFLFEYFSETQRNKGNFPGRFSGRQFSNSRSEMNVSTLELGDSALYLCASSLERLTGELFFGEGSRLTVL.

This chain uses TRBV6-5 with TRBJ1-1; D is possibly TRBD1 (6 bases). Trimming left V 7 bases short and J 5 bases short, with 17 bases between. CDR3 length: 14 amino acids. Germline-derived CDR1 and CDR2 are MNHEY and SVGAGI. Written as DNA, the CDR3 is TGTGCCAGCATACCTGGGGGCCTGCAAACTGAAGCTTTCTTT. This gives the protein CASIPGGLQTEAFF.

The chain joins TRBV18 to TRBJ1-2; D is perhaps TRBD1 (5 bases). V dropped 4 bases and J dropped 8 bases, with 14 bases sitting between them. Germline V gene data show CDR1 as KGHSH and CDR2 as LQKENI. The CDR3 spans 13 residues. The CDR3 sequence: CASSQDGTRGYTF. CDR3 DNA: TGTGCCAGCTCACAGGACGGGACGCGGGGCTACACCTTC.